This is a list of T cell receptor beta chains from one sample in a study of blood T cell repertoires in COVID-19. Repertoires were generated with immunoSEQ multiplex PCR, while TCRdb's copy carries only in-frame clones and drops some. The table lists 200,000 to 250,000 clones, about four fifths of them singletons. Sample: PBMCs or T cells enriched from blood (not recorded which). The receptors originated from a woman between 45 and 65 years old who had been exposed to COVID-19. CDR3s include the opening cysteine and the closing phenylalanine or tryptophan. The D gene is left open where the match is weak. Clone size is shown for a subset of rows, as once, few, many or a class of expanded clone.

clone size	J gene	CDR3 length	V gene	D gene	CDR3 DNA	CDR3 protein
.	TRBJ2-2	15	TRBV7-2	.	TGTGCCAGCAGCCACCGCAGGGGGAACACCGGGGAGCTGTTTTTT	CASSHRRGNTGELFF
once	TRBJ1-4	14	TRBV15	.	TGTGCCACCAGGGGAGGAGGGGCGGCTGAAAAACTGTTTTTT	CATRGGGAAEKLFF
few	TRBJ2-1	15	TRBV5-1	.	TGCGCCAGCAGCAACGGGACAACCTCGTACAATGAGCAGTTCTTC	CASSNGTTSYNEQFF
.	TRBJ2-2	15	TRBV5-1	.	TGCGCCAGCAGCTTGGACGGAGCGAACACCGGGGAGCTGTTTTTT	CASSLDGANTGELFF
.	TRBJ2-7	15	TRBV5-4	TRBD2	TGTGCCAGCAGTTACGTAGCGGGGGGCCTTTACGAGCAGTACTTC	CASSYVAGGLYEQYF
.	TRBJ2-7	17	TRBV7-6	.	TGTGCCAGCAGCCCGAAACTGGGGGGGCCCCCAGGAGACGAGCAGTACTTC	CASSPKLGGPPGDEQYF
.	TRBJ1-1	15	TRBV25-1	.	TGTGCCAGCAGTCAGTGGGGGGTGGGGAACACTGAAGCTTTCTTT	CASSQWGVGNTEAFF
.	TRBJ2-3	14	TRBV18	TRBD2	TGTGCCAGCTCACCTTTGGGACTACCCGATACGCAGTATTTT	CASSPLGLPDTQYF
.	TRBJ1-2	16	TRBV7-2	TRBD1	TGTGCCAGCAGCTTATCGCAGGGGGCGGCTAACTATGGCTACACCTTC	CASSLSQGAANYGYTF
.	TRBJ1-1	14	TRBV12-5	.	TGTGCTAGCAGCCCCGAGACTCTCTACACTGAAGCTTTCTTT	CASSPETLYTEAFF
.	TRBJ1-1	13	TRBV30	.	TGTGCCTGGGATGGACAGCTGAACACTGAAGCTTTCTTT	CAWDGQLNTEAFF
.	TRBJ2-1	16	TRBV27	.	TGTGCCAGCAGTTTCGGACAGTCCGGGAGGTTGGATGAGCAGTTCTTC	CASSFGQSGRLDEQFF
.	TRBJ1-5	13	TRBV12-3/TRBV12-4	TRBD1	TGTGCCAGCAGCCTACAGGGGGATCAGCCCCAGCATTTT	CASSLQGDQPQHF
.	TRBJ2-1	15	TRBV19	.	TGTGCCAGTAAAGTTCCTAGGGGCCTGAACAATGAGCAGTTCTTC	CASKVPRGLNNEQFF
.	TRBJ1-6	14	TRBV2	.	TGTGCCAGCAGTGAATGGGGGGGGAATTCACCCCTCCACTTT	CASSEWGGNSPLHF
.	TRBJ1-2	13	TRBV3-1/TRBV3-2	.	TGTGCCAGCAGCCAAGTACAGGGCTCGGGCTACACCTTC	CASSQVQGSGYTF
.	TRBJ2-7	15	TRBV7-9	.	TGTGCCAGCAGCTTAGCGGCGGGGACGGCCTACGAGCAGTACTTC	CASSLAAGTAYEQYF
.	TRBJ2-6	17	TRBV5-4	.	TGTGCCAGCAGCCCGGCGGGCAGCGACTCTGGGGCCAACGTCCTGACTTTC	CASSPAGSDSGANVLTF
.	TRBJ1-1	12	TRBV12-3/TRBV12-4	TRBD1	TGTGCCAGCGGGGACAGGGCCATTAAAGCTTTCTTT	CASGDRAIKAFF
.	TRBJ1-5	16	TRBV10-3	.	TGTGCCATCAGTGAGTCGAGAGGGTCCTCGGGAAATCCCCAGCATTTT	CAISESRGSSGNPQHF
.	TRBJ1-2	13	TRBV9	.	TGTGCCAGCAGCGTTTCGGTGAACTATGGCTACACCTTC	CASSVSVNYGYTF
.	TRBJ1-2	17	TRBV28	TRBD1	TGTGCCAGCAGTTTTGCTCAGGGGGCCTTCCTGGCGGATGGCTACACCTTC	CASSFAQGAFLADGYTF
.	TRBJ1-1	13	TRBV28	.	TGTGCCAGCAGTGTCGACAGGAACACTGAAGCTTTCTTT	CASSVDRNTEAFF
.	TRBJ1-5	18	TRBV3-1/TRBV3-2	TRBD1	TGTGCCAGCAGCCCCCGAGGACAGGGGCCTTGGAGCAATCAGCCCCAGCATTTT	CASSPRGQGPWSNQPQHF
.	TRBJ2-2	15	TRBV10-2	.	TGCGCCAGCAGCATACTAGCCAGTCGGGCCGGGGAGCTGTTTTTT	CASSILASRAGELFF
.	TRBJ1-1	11	TRBV30	.	TGTGCCTGGCTGGGGGGCACTGAAGCTTTCTTT	CAWLGGTEAFF
.	TRBJ2-5	16	TRBV11-2	.	TGTGCCAGCAGCTCCCGATCGAGGGACACGCAGCAGACCCAGTACTTC	CASSSRSRDTQQTQYF
.	TRBJ1-3	16	TRBV7-9	.	TGTGCCAGCAGCTCCTCCGGGGGAATTGCTGGAAACACCATATATTTT	CASSSSGGIAGNTIYF
.	TRBJ1-1	15	TRBV12-5	.	TGTGCTAGTGCCCCCGGAATACAGGGAATCCCTGAAGCTTTCTTT	CASAPGIQGIPEAFF
.	TRBJ2-2	14	TRBV5-1	.	TGCGCCAGCAGCTTGGGAGGGAACACCGGGGAGCTGTTTTTT	CASSLGGNTGELFF
few	TRBJ2-5	15	TRBV6-2/TRBV6-3	.	TGTGCCAGCAGTTACCCCCGGGGGGCAAGGAAGACCCAGTACTTC	CASSYPRGARKTQYF
few	TRBJ1-5	13	TRBV10-3	TRBD1	TGTGCCATCAGCGAGGACAGGGCCCAGCCCCAGCATTTT	CAISEDRAQPQHF
.	TRBJ2-5	13	TRBV12-3/TRBV12-4	.	TGTGCCAGCAGTTTAGCGCTAGTGGAGACCCAGTACTTC	CASSLALVETQYF
once	TRBJ1-6	15	TRBV27	.	TGTGCCAGCAGTTTGGCCGGGGAGGGTAATTCACCCCTCCACTTT	CASSLAGEGNSPLHF
.	TRBJ1-5	11	TRBV10-3	.	TGTGCCATCATAGGGAGGCAGCCCCAGCATTTT	CAIIGRQPQHF
.	TRBJ1-1	12	TRBV2	.	TGTGCCAGCAGTCCCGGAGGGACTGAAGCTTTCTTT	CASSPGGTEAFF
.	TRBJ2-3	14	TRBV5-1	.	TGCGCCAGCAGAAGGACAGAACCTAGGGATACGCAGTATTTT	CASRRTEPRDTQYF
.	TRBJ2-2	14	TRBV6-5	.	TGTGCCAGCAGACGTACAGGGTACACCGGGGAGCTGTTTTTT	CASRRTGYTGELFF
.	TRBJ2-1	16	TRBV18	TRBD2	TGTGCCAGCTCAGCGACTAGCGGGGGGGCTTACAATGAGCAGTTCTTC	CASSATSGGAYNEQFF
.	TRBJ1-2	10	TRBV6-5	TRBD1	TGTGCCACCAGGGGGCCTGGCTACACCTTC	CATRGPGYTF
few	TRBJ1-5	14	TRBV12-5	TRBD1	TGTGCTAGCCACCAGGGGGGCCTCAATCAGCCCCAGCATTTT	CASHQGGLNQPQHF
.	TRBJ1-1	16	TRBV5-5	.	TGTGCCAGCAGCTTGCGCCAGGGAAGGGTGAACACTGAAGCTTTCTTT	CASSLRQGRVNTEAFF
.	TRBJ2-5	13	TRBV27	.	TGTGCCAGCAGTACAGGGTTTATTACGACCCAGTACTTC	CASSTGFITTQYF
.	TRBJ2-7	16	TRBV11-2	TRBD2	TGTGCCAGCAGCCGGACTAGCGGGGGGGACTCCTACGAGCAGTACTTC	CASSRTSGGDSYEQYF
.	TRBJ2-7	16	TRBV5-4	TRBD2	TGTGCCAGCAGCTATTCTCTTAGCGGGGGCCTAAGGGAGCAGTACTTC	CASSYSLSGGLREQYF
.	TRBJ1-2	15	TRBV4-1	TRBD1	TGCGCCAGCAGCCAAGAAACAGGGGGGGACTATGGCTACACCTTC	CASSQETGGDYGYTF
.	TRBJ2-3	16	TRBV3-1/TRBV3-2	TRBD2	TGTGCCAGCAGCCTCAGCGGGGGGGGTTTAACAGATACGCAGTATTTT	CASSLSGGGLTDTQYF
.	TRBJ2-7	15	TRBV5-5	.	TGTGCCAGCAGCTTGGCGGCGGGGTCCTCCTACGAGCAGTACTTC	CASSLAAGSSYEQYF